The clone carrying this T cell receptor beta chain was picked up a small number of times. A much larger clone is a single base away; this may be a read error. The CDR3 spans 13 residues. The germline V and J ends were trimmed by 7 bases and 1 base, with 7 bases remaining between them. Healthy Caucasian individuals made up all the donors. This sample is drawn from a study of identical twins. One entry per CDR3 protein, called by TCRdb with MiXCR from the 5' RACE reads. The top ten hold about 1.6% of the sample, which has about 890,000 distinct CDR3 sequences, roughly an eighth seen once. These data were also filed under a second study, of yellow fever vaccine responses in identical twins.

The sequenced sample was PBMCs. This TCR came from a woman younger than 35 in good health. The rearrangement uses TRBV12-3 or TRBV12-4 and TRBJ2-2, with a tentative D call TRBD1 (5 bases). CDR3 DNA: TGTGCCAGCACCAGGGAGAACACCGGGGAGCTGTTTTTT. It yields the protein CASTRENTGELFF.